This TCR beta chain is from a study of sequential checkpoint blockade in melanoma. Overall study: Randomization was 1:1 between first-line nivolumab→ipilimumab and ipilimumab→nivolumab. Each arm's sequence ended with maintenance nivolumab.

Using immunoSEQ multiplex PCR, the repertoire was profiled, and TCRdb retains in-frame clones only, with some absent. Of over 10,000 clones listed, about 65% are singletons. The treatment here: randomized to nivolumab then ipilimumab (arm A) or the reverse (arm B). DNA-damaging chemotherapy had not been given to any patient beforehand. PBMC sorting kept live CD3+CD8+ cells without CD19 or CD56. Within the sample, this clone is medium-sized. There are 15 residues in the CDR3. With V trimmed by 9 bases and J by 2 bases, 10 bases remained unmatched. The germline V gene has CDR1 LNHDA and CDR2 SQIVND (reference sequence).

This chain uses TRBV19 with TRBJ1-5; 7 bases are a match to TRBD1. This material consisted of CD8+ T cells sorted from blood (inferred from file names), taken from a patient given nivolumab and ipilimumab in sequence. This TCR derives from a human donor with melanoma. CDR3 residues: CASLARGMGNQPQHF. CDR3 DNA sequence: TGTGCCAGCCTCGCCAGGGGGATGGGCAATCAGCCCCAGCATTTT.